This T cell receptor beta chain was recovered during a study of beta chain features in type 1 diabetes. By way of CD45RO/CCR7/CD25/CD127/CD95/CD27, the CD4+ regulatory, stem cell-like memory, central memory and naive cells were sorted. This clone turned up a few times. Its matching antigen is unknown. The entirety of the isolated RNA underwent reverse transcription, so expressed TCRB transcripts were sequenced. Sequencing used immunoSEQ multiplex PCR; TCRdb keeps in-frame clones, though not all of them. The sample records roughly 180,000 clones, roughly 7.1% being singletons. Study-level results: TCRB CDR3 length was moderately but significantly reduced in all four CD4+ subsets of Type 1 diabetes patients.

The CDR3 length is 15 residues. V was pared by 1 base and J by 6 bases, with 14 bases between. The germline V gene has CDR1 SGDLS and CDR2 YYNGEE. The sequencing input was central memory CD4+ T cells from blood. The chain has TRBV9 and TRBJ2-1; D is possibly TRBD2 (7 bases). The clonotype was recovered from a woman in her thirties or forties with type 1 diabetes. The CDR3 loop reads CASSVQGGEVNEQFF. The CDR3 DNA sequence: TGTGCCAGCAGCGTACAAGGGGGGGAGGTCAATGAGCAGTTCTTC.